Listed below are T cell receptor beta chains from one sample, sequenced in a study of CD8 T cells in ankylosing spondylitis. TCRdb used MiXCR to reprocess the 5' RACE reads, holding one entry per CDR3 protein. This table has a few hundred thousand distinct CDR3 sequences, about 10% appearing once. Sample: blood, either unsorted or a sorted T cell fraction (not recorded which). These receptors were taken from a male donor with ankylosing spondylitis or in good health (not recorded which). CDR3s include the opening cysteine and the closing phenylalanine or tryptophan. D genes are given only for firm matches. Clone size is shown for a subset of rows, as once, few, many or a class of expanded clone.

v_call	d_call	clone_size	j_call	cdr3_aa	cdr3_nt
TRBV12-3/TRBV12-4	TRBD1	many	TRBJ1-1	CASRGQGRKAFF	TGTGCCAGCAGGGGACAGGGGAGAAAAGCTTTCTTT
TRBV20-1	.	many	TRBJ2-1	CSARDTGRGLYNEQFF	TGCAGTGCTAGAGATACTGGGAGGGGGCTCTACAATGAGCAGTTCTTC
TRBV3-1	.	.	TRBJ1-3	CPSSRAGNTIYF	TGTCCCAGCAGCCGTGCTGGAAACACCATATATTTT
TRBV5-1	TRBD1	many	TRBJ1-1	CASSLEQGASTEAFF	TGCGCCAGCAGCTTGGAACAGGGGGCTAGTACTGAAGCTTTCTTT
TRBV12-3/TRBV12-4	.	few	TRBJ1-2	CASRISFGGRYGYTF	TGTGCCAGCAGGATTTCCTTTGGGGGACGCTATGGCTACACCTTC
TRBV20-1	.	many	TRBJ2-6	CSATGHPSYGANVLTF	TGCAGTGCTACGGGACACCCCTCCTATGGGGCCAACGTCCTGACTTTC
TRBV7-9	TRBD1	many	TRBJ1-1	CASSPRTGYKAFF	TGTGCCAGCAGCCCCAGGACAGGATATAAAGCTTTCTTT
TRBV20-1	.	many	TRBJ2-3	CSARGSTDTQYF	TGCAGTGCTAGAGGGAGTACAGATACGCAGTATTTT
TRBV20-1	.	many	TRBJ1-1	CSAEDAGTEAFF	TGCAGTGCTGAGGACGCAGGGACTGAAGCTTTCTTT
TRBV9	TRBD1	few	TRBJ2-2	CASSPGDRGAGELFF	TGTGCCAGCAGCCCAGGGGACAGGGGGGCCGGGGAGCTGTTTTTT
TRBV18	.	few	TRBJ2-5	CASSITAGQGETQYF	TGTGCCAGCTCGATAACGGCAGGGCAAGGGGAGACCCAGTACTTC
TRBV13	TRBD1	.	TRBJ2-7	CASSYRGSLDEQYF	TGTGCCAGCAGCTACAGGGGTTCCCTGGACGAGCAGTACTTC
TRBV5-1	.	many	TRBJ1-5	CASGDGDNQPQHF	TGCGCCAGTGGGGACGGCGACAATCAGCCCCAGCATTTT
TRBV7-3	TRBD1	many	TRBJ2-3	CASSLMTGSTPDTQYF	TGTGCCAGCAGTTTGATGACAGGGTCTACTCCGGATACGCAGTATTTT
TRBV5-1	.	many	TRBJ2-2	CASSPEGPNTGELFF	TGCGCCAGCAGCCCAGAGGGTCCGAACACCGGGGAGCTGTTTTTT
TRBV3-1	TRBD1	few	TRBJ2-7	CASSYRDRGREQYF	TGTGCCAGCAGCTACCGGGACAGGGGGCGAGAGCAGTACTTC
TRBV5-1	.	many	TRBJ2-3	CASSSGTSITDTQYF	TGCGCCAGCAGCTCTGGGACGTCAATCACAGATACGCAGTATTTT
TRBV12-3/TRBV12-4	TRBD1	many	TRBJ1-5	CASRTDRGHQPQHF	TGTGCCAGCAGGACGGACAGGGGACATCAGCCCCAGCATTTT
TRBV6-1	.	many	TRBJ1-1	CASTEAFF	TGTGCCAGCACTGAAGCTTTCTTT
TRBV20-1	.	many	TRBJ2-3	CSVMGRLGSDTQYF	TGCAGTGTTATGGGGAGACTAGGATCAGATACGCAGTATTTT
TRBV3-1	.	many	TRBJ1-3	CASSPSGVSGNTIYF	TGTGCCAGCAGCCCTTCGGGGGTCTCTGGAAACACCATATATTTT
TRBV24-1	.	once	TRBJ1-6	CATSAQGDNSRLHF	TGTGCCACCAGTGCGCAGGGAGATAATTCACGCCTCCACTTT
TRBV12-3/TRBV12-4	.	many	TRBJ1-5	CASSSQLVVTQPQHF	TGTGCCAGCAGTTCGCAACTAGTTGTTACTCAGCCCCAGCATTTT
TRBV3-1	TRBD1	.	TRBJ2-5	CASSQGDRRHQETQHF	TGTGCCAGCAGCCAAGGGGACAGGCGCCACCAAGAGACCCAGCACTTC
TRBV15	.	many	TRBJ1-4	CATSRPSATNEKLFF	TGTGCCACCAGCAGACCTAGTGCAACTAATGAAAAACTGTTTTTT
TRBV7-9	.	.	TRBJ2-7	CASSPNPGVSYEQYF	TGTGCCAGCAGCCCCAACCCCGGGGTCTCCTACGAGCAGTACTTC
TRBV27	.	many	TRBJ1-6	CASSLGYNSPLHF	TGTGCCAGCAGTTTAGGGTATAATTCACCCCTCCACTTT
TRBV7-2	.	many	TRBJ1-1	CASSQGFLNTEAFF	TGTGCCAGCAGCCAGGGGTTCCTGAACACTGAAGCTTTCTTT
TRBV7-6	.	many	TRBJ2-7	CASSIWGSSYEQYF	TGTGCCAGCAGCATATGGGGGTCCTCCTACGAGCAGTACTTC
TRBV29-1	.	many	TRBJ1-6	CSVKTGGNSPLHF	TGCAGCGTTAAGACAGGAGGAAATTCACCCCTCCACTTT
TRBV24-1	.	many	TRBJ2-5	CATSDEATQGGQKTQYF	TGTGCCACCAGTGATGAAGCGACCCAGGGAGGACAAAAGACCCAGTACTTC
TRBV20-1	.	once	TRBJ1-5	CSARERGGYNQPQPF	TGCAGTGCCCGCGAGAGAGGGGGGTACAATCAGCCCCAGCCTTTT
TRBV7-8	TRBD2	many	TRBJ2-1	CASSLAGGLYNEQFF	TGCGCCAGCAGCTTGGCGGGGGGCCTCTACAATGAGCAGTTCTTC
TRBV20-1	.	many	TRBJ1-5	CSARPGRGDHQPQHF	TGCAGTGCTAGACCCGGTCGGGGGGATCACCAGCCCCAGCATTTT
TRBV4-2	.	many	TRBJ1-3	CASSRPTASLGNTIYF	TGTGCCAGCAGCCGCCCCACCGCGAGCTTAGGAAACACCATATATTTT
TRBV12-3/TRBV12-4	TRBD2	many	TRBJ2-1	CASSQSGGGNEQFF	TGTGCCAGCAGCCAATCGGGGGGGGGCAATGAGCAGTTCTTC
TRBV5-1	.	many	TRBJ2-3	CASTPLGGGSTDTQYF	TGCGCCAGCACCCCTCTAGGGGGGGGATCCACAGATACGCAGTATTTT
TRBV7-3	.	many	TRBJ2-5	CASSRGPGEQTQYF	TGTGCCAGCAGCCGTGGGCCCGGAGAACAGACCCAGTACTTC
TRBV12-3/TRBV12-4	.	many	TRBJ2-1	CASTLRGDYNEQFF	TGTGCCAGCACCCTAAGAGGGGACTACAATGAGCAGTTCTTC
TRBV5-1	TRBD1	.	TRBJ2-5	CASSLTTGTAQETQYF	TGCGCCAGCAGCTTGACAACCGGGACAGCCCAAGAGACCCAGTACTTC
TRBV5-1	.	many	TRBJ2-3	CASSLVTQGTDTQYF	TGCGCCAGCAGCTTGGTTACGCAGGGCACAGATACGCAGTATTTT
TRBV9	TRBD2	few	TRBJ2-5	CASVGRPGGQETQYF	TGTGCCAGCGTGGGTAGACCCGGGGGGCAAGAGACCCAGTACTTC
TRBV28	.	many	TRBJ2-3	CASSLTGGHTDTQYF	TGTGCCAGCAGTTTGACGGGGGGACACACAGATACGCAGTATTTT
TRBV5-1	.	.	TRBJ2-7	CASSSDTGSYEQYF	TGCGCCAGCAGCTCGGACACAGGTTCCTACGAGCAGTACTTC
TRBV12-3/TRBV12-4	.	many	TRBJ1-4	CASTNSGRESEKLFF	TGTGCCAGCACCAACTCCGGGAGAGAGAGTGAAAAACTGTTTTTT
TRBV19	.	.	TRBJ1-5	CASSSSNNQPQHF	TGTGCCAGTAGTTCCAGCAACAATCAGCCCCAGCATTTT
TRBV3-1	.	.	TRBJ2-3	CASSQEKGTLSNTQYF	TGTGCCAGCAGCCAAGAAAAGGGGACCCTCTCGAATACGCAGTATTTT
TRBV28	.	many	TRBJ2-1	CASSPTDRLLRWQFF	TGTGCCAGCAGTCCCACGGATCGCCTTCTGAGATGGCAGTTCTTC
TRBV7-9	.	.	TRBJ2-3	CASSLDIQGSTDTQYF	TGTGCCAGCAGCTTAGACATTCAGGGAAGCACAGATACGCAGTATTTT
TRBV7-8	TRBD1	many	TRBJ1-2	CASSSRDRVYGYTF	TGTGCCAGCAGCTCCCGGGACAGGGTCTATGGCTACACCTTC
TRBV6-1	.	.	TRBJ1-2	CASSEAGRQIYGYTF	TGTGCCAGCAGTGAAGCGGGTCGGCAGATCTATGGCTACACCTTC
TRBV5-5	.	many	TRBJ1-1	CASSLVAEAFF	TGTGCCAGCAGCTTGGTGGCTGAAGCTTTCTTT
TRBV28	.	many	TRBJ1-2	CASSDLGALYGYTF	TGTGCCAGCAGCGACCTTGGGGCCCTCTATGGCTACACCTTC
TRBV19	TRBD2	few	TRBJ2-1	CASTPTSGGANEQFF	TGTGCCAGTACCCCGACTAGCGGGGGTGCCAATGAGCAGTTCTTC
TRBV28	.	many	TRBJ2-5	CASSLSAIQYF	TGTGCCAGCAGTCTATCGGCTATCCAGTACTTC
TRBV5-5	TRBD1	many	TRBJ1-5	CASSLDRGRNQPQHF	TGTGCCAGCAGCCTCGACAGGGGACGAAATCAGCCCCAGCATTTT
TRBV20-1	TRBD1	.	TRBJ2-1	CSARGSGTGKSSYNEQFF	TGCAGTGCTAGAGGGTCTGGGACAGGGAAAAGCTCCTACAATGAGCAGTTCTTC
TRBV29-1	.	few	TRBJ2-5	CSVGATQETQYF	TGCAGCGTTGGGGCGACCCAAGAGACCCAGTACTTC
TRBV20-1	.	.	TRBJ1-1	CSACAWFEMNTEAFF	TGCAGTGCATGTGCCTGGTTTGAGATGAACACTGAAGCTTTCTTT